This TCR beta chain was identified in a study of cytotoxic CD8 clonotypes in ibrutinib-treated CLL. Study context: Across the patients, around 10 were relapsed/refractory, roughly 15 treatment-naive and approximately 17 IGHV unmutated.

The CDR3 runs to 15 residues. V was cut by 2 bases and J by 2 bases, with 11 bases left in between. CDR1 is SGDLS and CDR2 is YYNGEE in the germline V gene. This clone was seen a handful of times. Assay used: immunoSEQ multiplex PCR; TCRdb lists only in-frame clones, some missing. The sample lists about 130,000 clones, approximately 80% occurring once. J is TRBJ1-3 and V is TRBV9; no firm D call. Sequencing was performed on PBMCs, taken after 24 months of ibrutinib treatment. The sequence was obtained from a human donor with chronic lymphocytic leukemia. The CDR3 nucleotides are TGTGCCAGCAGCGTGGGATCCAACGCTGGAAACACCATATATTTT. Protein: CASSVGSNAGNTIYF.